What follows describes a single T cell receptor beta chain. These data come from a study of T cells in localized non-small cell lung cancer. Produced via immunoSEQ multiplex PCR; TCRdb's table is partial and in-frame only. The sample lists roughly 89,000 clones, roughly 90% occurring once. The CDR3 contains 15 residues. The germline V and J ends were trimmed by 0 bases and 2 bases, with 13 bases remaining between them. Germline lookup yields CDR1 GTSNPN and CDR2 SVGIG (reference sequence). The V call is TRBV30, the J call TRBJ1-2; no clear D. This specimen was PBMCs, taken before any cancer treatment. The origin of this receptor is a woman aged 40-69 years with stage II squamous cell lung carcinoma. The CDR3 spells CAWSVSGYGNYGYTF. The CDR3 DNA reads as TGTGCCTGGAGTGTAAGCGGGTACGGAAACTATGGCTACACCTTC.